This T cell receptor beta chain was observed in a study of CD8+ T cells in alopecia areata. Study context: Treated patients were dosed with oral tofacitinib, taking 5 to 10 mg twice daily.

TCR sequencing used cDNA made by reverse transcription of extracted RNA. Data came from immunoSEQ multiplex PCR; TCRdb stores just in-frame clones and leaves some out. The sample yields around 69,000 clones, 60% seen once. Researchers gathered lesional scalp punch biopsies and peripheral blood from patients with alopecia areata. Researchers picked out CD4+ and CD8+ T cells from PBMCs by sorting. The specimen was CD8+ T cells sorted from blood, collected at week 0. This clonotype was obtained from a human donor with alopecia areata.

CDR3 protein: CASSLTRRAYEQYF. The CDR3 nucleotides are TGTGCCAGCAGTCTGACCCGACGGGCCTACGAGCAGTACTTC. The rearrangement uses TRBV28 and TRBJ2-7; D ambiguous. The germline CDR1 and CDR2 sequences are MDHEN and SYDVKM. CDR3 length: 14 amino acids. The V end was cut by 5 bases, the J end by 2 bases, with 13 bases between.